A selection of T cell receptor beta chains follows, all from one sample in a study of cytomegalovirus exposure and HLA in healthy donors. Assay: immunoSEQ multiplex PCR; the TCRdb copy retains only in-frame clones and omits some. The table has fewer than 85,000 clones, 85% to 95% seen once; the top ten hold roughly 0.6%. The sequenced sample was PBMCs. These receptors were obtained from a woman between 18 and 29 years old in good health and CMV-seronegative. The CDR3 runs from the conserved cysteine through the conserved F or W. D genes are given only for firm matches. Expanded clones get a size class; other rows say once, few or many, or leave the size out.

d_gene: TRBD1
j_gene: TRBJ1-5
v_gene: TRBV7-9
abundance: NA
len: 14
CDR3nt: TGTGCCAGCAGCTCCCGGGACAGTAATCAGCCCCAGCATTTT
CDR3aa: CASSSRDSNQPQHF

d_gene: NA
j_gene: TRBJ2-6
v_gene: TRBV6-4
abundance: NA
len: 15
CDR3nt: TGTGCCAGCAGTGCCCATCACTCTGGGGCCAACGTCCTGACTTTC
CDR3aa: CASSAHHSGANVLTF

d_gene: NA
j_gene: TRBJ2-6
v_gene: TRBV18
abundance: NA
len: 17
CDR3nt: TGTGCCAGCTCACCAAAAGGGGTCAACTCTGGGGCCAACGTCCTGACTTTC
CDR3aa: CASSPKGVNSGANVLTF

d_gene: NA
j_gene: TRBJ1-5
v_gene: TRBV11-1
abundance: NA
len: 15
CDR3nt: TGTGCCAGCAGCTTAGGTCGTGGACAGAATCAGCCCCAGCATTTT
CDR3aa: CASSLGRGQNQPQHF

d_gene: NA
j_gene: TRBJ2-2
v_gene: TRBV7-8
abundance: NA
len: 18
CDR3nt: TGTGCCAGCAGCATTAGACAGGGAGGCCCGGCGAACACCGGGGAGCTGTTTTTT
CDR3aa: CASSIRQGGPANTGELFF

d_gene: NA
j_gene: TRBJ1-5
v_gene: TRBV7-9
abundance: NA
len: 15
CDR3nt: TGTGCCAGCAGCCCGAGACTCGATAGCAATCAGCCCCAGCATTTT
CDR3aa: CASSPRLDSNQPQHF

d_gene: NA
j_gene: TRBJ1-5
v_gene: TRBV28
abundance: NA
len: 14
CDR3nt: TGTGCCAGCAGTTACCACGCAGGCAATCAGCCCCAGCATTTT
CDR3aa: CASSYHAGNQPQHF

d_gene: NA
j_gene: TRBJ1-1
v_gene: TRBV7-9
abundance: NA
len: 14
CDR3nt: TGTGCCAGCAGCTTGGGGGGGTTTGGCACTGAAGCTTTCTTT
CDR3aa: CASSLGGFGTEAFF

d_gene: NA
j_gene: TRBJ1-2
v_gene: TRBV12-2
abundance: NA
len: 21
CDR3nt: TGTGCAAGTCGCTTAATCGTCGGGCCCCGGGACTGTGATTTTAGAGGCTATGGCTACACCTTC
CDR3aa: CASRLIVGPRDCDFRGYGYTF

d_gene: NA
j_gene: TRBJ1-3
v_gene: TRBV14
abundance: NA
len: 16
CDR3nt: TGTGCCAGCAGCCAATCAACAGGGTGGACGGGAAACACCATATATTTT
CDR3aa: CASSQSTGWTGNTIYF

d_gene: NA
j_gene: TRBJ1-1
v_gene: TRBV5-1
abundance: NA
len: 15
CDR3nt: TGCGCCAGCAGCTTGTTGGGGGGGGATAGGACTGAAGCTTTCTTT
CDR3aa: CASSLLGGDRTEAFF

d_gene: TRBD2
j_gene: TRBJ2-3
v_gene: TRBV5-6
abundance: NA
len: 16
CDR3nt: TGTGCCAGCAGCTTACCGAGCGGGAGACACACAGATACGCAGTATTTT
CDR3aa: CASSLPSGRHTDTQYF

d_gene: TRBD1
j_gene: TRBJ1-3
v_gene: TRBV18
abundance: NA
len: 14
CDR3nt: TGTGCCAGCCGGCCGGGACAGAGTGGAAACACCATATATTTT
CDR3aa: CASRPGQSGNTIYF

d_gene: NA
j_gene: TRBJ1-6
v_gene: TRBV18
abundance: NA
len: 14
CDR3nt: TGTGCCAGCTCACCACAAGGGGCTGATTCACCCCTCCACTTT
CDR3aa: CASSPQGADSPLHF

d_gene: NA
j_gene: TRBJ2-3
v_gene: TRBV27
abundance: NA
len: 15
CDR3nt: TGTGCCAGCAGCCTAACCCGACTAGGCGCAGATACGCAGTATTTT
CDR3aa: CASSLTRLGADTQYF

d_gene: TRBD1
j_gene: TRBJ1-2
v_gene: TRBV7-2
abundance: NA
len: 14
CDR3nt: TGTGCCAGCAGCTTACCGGGACAGTTCTATGGCTACACCTTC
CDR3aa: CASSLPGQFYGYTF

d_gene: TRBD2
j_gene: TRBJ2-5
v_gene: TRBV2
abundance: NA
len: 16
CDR3nt: TGTGCCAGCAGTGAAAGGCGAGGTAGCGGGGCGACGACCCAGTACTTC
CDR3aa: CASSERRGSGATTQYF

d_gene: TRBD1
j_gene: TRBJ1-6
v_gene: TRBV6-5
abundance: NA
len: 14
CDR3nt: TGTGCCAGCAGTCCCCACCGACAGGGGTCACCCCTCCACTTT
CDR3aa: CASSPHRQGSPLHF

d_gene: TRBD1
j_gene: TRBJ1-2
v_gene: TRBV5-1
abundance: NA
len: 13
CDR3nt: TGCGCCAGCAGCTTGGGGACAGGCTATGGCTACACCTTC
CDR3aa: CASSLGTGYGYTF

d_gene: NA
j_gene: TRBJ2-1
v_gene: TRBV18
abundance: NA
len: 16
CDR3nt: TGTGCCAGCTCACCACCGGTGGGGGGGCCCCACAATGAGCAGTTCTTC
CDR3aa: CASSPPVGGPHNEQFF

d_gene: NA
j_gene: TRBJ1-1
v_gene: TRBV14
abundance: NA
len: 14
CDR3nt: TGTGCCAGCAGTTCATGGGGGGGGGACACTGAAGCTTTCTTT
CDR3aa: CASSSWGGDTEAFF

d_gene: NA
j_gene: TRBJ1-3
v_gene: TRBV5-1
abundance: few
len: 17
CDR3nt: TGCGCCAGCAGCTTGTCTCCCACGACAGACTCTGGAAACACCATATATTTT
CDR3aa: CASSLSPTTDSGNTIYF

d_gene: NA
j_gene: TRBJ1-1
v_gene: TRBV28
abundance: NA
len: 14
CDR3nt: TGTGCCAGCAGTCGCTGGACAGTTAACACTGAAGCTTTCTTT
CDR3aa: CASSRWTVNTEAFF

d_gene: TRBD1
j_gene: TRBJ1-1
v_gene: TRBV6-6
abundance: NA
len: 15
CDR3nt: TGTGCCAGCAGCAATCGACAGGGGGCGAACACTGAAGCTTTCTTT
CDR3aa: CASSNRQGANTEAFF

d_gene: TRBD1
j_gene: TRBJ1-2
v_gene: TRBV5-1
abundance: NA
len: 17
CDR3nt: TGCGCCAGCAGCTCAAGGGACAGGGACCAAGCTAACTATGGCTACACCTTC
CDR3aa: CASSSRDRDQANYGYTF

d_gene: TRBD1
j_gene: TRBJ2-1
v_gene: TRBV7-2
abundance: NA
len: 17
CDR3nt: TGTGCCAGCAGCTCCCGAGGGGGGGACAGGGGTGGGAATGAGCAGTTCTTC
CDR3aa: CASSSRGGDRGGNEQFF

d_gene: TRBD1
j_gene: TRBJ2-2
v_gene: TRBV6-1
abundance: NA
len: 14
CDR3nt: TGTGCCAGCATCAGGGGGACGAACACCGGGGAGCTGTTTTTT
CDR3aa: CASIRGTNTGELFF

d_gene: NA
j_gene: TRBJ1-4
v_gene: TRBV7-9
abundance: few
len: 14
CDR3nt: TGTGCCAGCAGCCCCGGTGGTCCGAATGAAAAACTGTTTTTT
CDR3aa: CASSPGGPNEKLFF

d_gene: NA
j_gene: TRBJ2-7
v_gene: TRBV27
abundance: NA
len: 15
CDR3nt: TGTGCCAGCACCCAAAGACCCGGGACAAACTACGAGCAGTACTTC
CDR3aa: CASTQRPGTNYEQYF

d_gene: TRBD1
j_gene: TRBJ1-6
v_gene: TRBV4-1
abundance: NA
len: 16
CDR3nt: TGCGCCAGCAGGCCTACCGACAGGGGGCTGAATTCACCCCTCCACTTT
CDR3aa: CASRPTDRGLNSPLHF

d_gene: NA
j_gene: TRBJ1-1
v_gene: TRBV10-3
abundance: NA
len: 14
CDR3nt: TGTGCCATCAAGCCTTTGTTGGGGGGTGAAGAAGCTTTCTTT
CDR3aa: CAIKPLLGGEEAFF

d_gene: NA
j_gene: TRBJ1-1
v_gene: TRBV7-2
abundance: NA
len: 14
CDR3nt: TGTGCCAGCAGACGGATTCCTAGGAACACTGAAGCTTTCTTT
CDR3aa: CASRRIPRNTEAFF

d_gene: NA
j_gene: TRBJ2-7
v_gene: TRBV28
abundance: NA
len: 14
CDR3nt: TGTGCCAGCAGTTTAATCAGGTTCCCCTACGAGCAGTACTTC
CDR3aa: CASSLIRFPYEQYF

d_gene: NA
j_gene: TRBJ1-1
v_gene: TRBV28
abundance: NA
len: 15
CDR3nt: TGTGCCAGCAGTTTCCTCCGGGGGTTGAACACTGAAGCTTTCTTT
CDR3aa: CASSFLRGLNTEAFF

d_gene: TRBD2
j_gene: TRBJ2-7
v_gene: TRBV29-1
abundance: NA
len: 14
CDR3nt: TGCAGCGCAAAGAATCCGGGACTAAACTACGAGCAGTACTTC
CDR3aa: CSAKNPGLNYEQYF

d_gene: TRBD2
j_gene: TRBJ2-1
v_gene: TRBV10-1
abundance: NA
len: 17
CDR3nt: TGCGCCAGCAGTGGGATAGCGGGGGGCCAAAGGTACAATGAGCAGTTCTTC
CDR3aa: CASSGIAGGQRYNEQFF

d_gene: TRBD1
j_gene: TRBJ2-7
v_gene: TRBV9
abundance: NA
len: 15
CDR3nt: TGTGCCAGCAGCGCAGGAGGGACAGGGGAATACGAGCAGTACTTC
CDR3aa: CASSAGGTGEYEQYF

d_gene: TRBD1
j_gene: TRBJ1-1
v_gene: TRBV25-1
abundance: NA
len: 13
CDR3nt: TGTGCCAGCAGAACAGGGGGTTACACTGAAGCTTTCTTT
CDR3aa: CASRTGGYTEAFF

d_gene: NA
j_gene: TRBJ2-2
v_gene: TRBV12-2
abundance: once
len: 20
CDR3nt: TGTGCAAGTCGCTCGATGCCGGGACTAGCGGGGGGGCCGCACACCGGGGAGCTGTTTTTT
CDR3aa: CASRSMPGLAGGPHTGELFF

d_gene: NA
j_gene: TRBJ2-5
v_gene: TRBV9
abundance: NA
len: 9
CDR3nt: TGTGCCAGCAGTCTGACCCAGTACTTC
CDR3aa: CASSLTQYF

d_gene: NA
j_gene: TRBJ2-1
v_gene: TRBV25-1
abundance: NA
len: 12
CDR3nt: TGTGCCAGCATGATCGCAGGGAATGAGCAGTTCTTC
CDR3aa: CASMIAGNEQFF

d_gene: TRBD1
j_gene: TRBJ2-7
v_gene: TRBV2
abundance: NA
len: 15
CDR3nt: TGTGCCAGCAGTTACAGGGGGCGCAGCTCCTACGAGCAGTACTTC
CDR3aa: CASSYRGRSSYEQYF

d_gene: NA
j_gene: TRBJ1-2
v_gene: TRBV7-2
abundance: NA
len: 16
CDR3nt: TGTGCCAGCAGCTTAGTTGTTCCGGGGAAGGCCTATGGCTACACCTTC
CDR3aa: CASSLVVPGKAYGYTF

d_gene: TRBD1
j_gene: TRBJ1-4
v_gene: TRBV6-1
abundance: NA
len: 15
CDR3nt: TGTGCCAGCAGTGAACCGGGACAGGGGAGAGCAAAACTGTTTTTT
CDR3aa: CASSEPGQGRAKLFF

d_gene: TRBD2
j_gene: TRBJ2-7
v_gene: TRBV7-9
abundance: NA
len: 14
CDR3nt: TGTGCCAGCAGCCCCCTGACTAGCGGCTACGAGCAGTACTTC
CDR3aa: CASSPLTSGYEQYF

d_gene: NA
j_gene: TRBJ2-7
v_gene: TRBV21-1
abundance: NA
len: 13
CDR3nt: TGTGCCAGCAGCAAACTGCGCTCGTACGAGCAGTACTTC
CDR3aa: CASSKLRSYEQYF

d_gene: TRBD1
j_gene: TRBJ2-5
v_gene: TRBV7-3
abundance: NA
len: 13
CDR3nt: TGTGCCAGCAGCCGGACAGGGGGAGAGACCCAGTACTTC
CDR3aa: CASSRTGGETQYF

d_gene: NA
j_gene: TRBJ2-7
v_gene: TRBV9
abundance: NA
len: 14
CDR3nt: TGTGCCAGCAGCGTAGGGGGGGGCGGCTACGAGCAGTACTTC
CDR3aa: CASSVGGGGYEQYF

d_gene: TRBD2
j_gene: TRBJ2-5
v_gene: TRBV9
abundance: NA
len: 18
CDR3nt: TGTGCCAGCAGCCAGGGGGGACTAGCGGGGGGGCTACGGGAGACCCAGTACTTC
CDR3aa: CASSQGGLAGGLRETQYF

d_gene: NA
j_gene: TRBJ1-3
v_gene: TRBV2
abundance: once
len: 16
CDR3nt: TGTGCCAGCAGTGAAGTGCAGGGGTTCTCTGGAAACACCATATATTTT
CDR3aa: CASSEVQGFSGNTIYF

d_gene: TRBD2
j_gene: TRBJ2-7
v_gene: TRBV5-5
abundance: NA
len: 16
CDR3nt: TGTGCCAGCAGGCCCGGGGGGACCCCAGGCCGTTACGAGCAGTACTTC
CDR3aa: CASRPGGTPGRYEQYF